The following is a TCR beta chain sequence with its context. The sample originates from a study of blood T cell repertoires in COVID-19. Sequencing used immunoSEQ multiplex PCR; TCRdb keeps in-frame clones, though not all of them. This sample has about 250,000 clones, with about 91% found just once. V was clipped by 1 base and J by 0 bases, with 12 bases between them. CDR1 LGHNA and CDR2 YNFKEQ come from the germline V gene. The CDR3 runs 17 residues. The V gene is TRBV4-2, the J gene TRBJ1-4; D remains ambiguous. The TCR originated in a woman in her 30s with COVID-19, enrolled during active disease. The sequencing input was peripheral blood. CDR3 DNA sequence: TGTGCCAGCAGCCAAGGACGAACAGCAGCAACTAATGAAAAACTGTTTTTT. It encodes CASSQGRTAATNEKLFF.